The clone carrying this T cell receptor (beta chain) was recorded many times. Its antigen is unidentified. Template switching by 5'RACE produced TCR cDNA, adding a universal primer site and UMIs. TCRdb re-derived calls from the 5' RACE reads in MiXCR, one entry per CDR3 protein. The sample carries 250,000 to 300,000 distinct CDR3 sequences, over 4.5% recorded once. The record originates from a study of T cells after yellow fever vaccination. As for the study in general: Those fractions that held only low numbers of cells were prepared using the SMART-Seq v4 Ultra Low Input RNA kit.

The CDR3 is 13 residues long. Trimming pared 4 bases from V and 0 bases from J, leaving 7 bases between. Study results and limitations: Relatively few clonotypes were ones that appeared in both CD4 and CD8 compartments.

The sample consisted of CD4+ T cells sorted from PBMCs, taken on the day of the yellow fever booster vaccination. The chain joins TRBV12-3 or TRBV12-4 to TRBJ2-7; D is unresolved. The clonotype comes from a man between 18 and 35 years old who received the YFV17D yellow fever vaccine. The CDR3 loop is CASSSTASYEQYV. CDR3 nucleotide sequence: TGTGCCAGCAGTTCGACCGCCTCCTACGAGCAGTACGTC.